This TCR beta chain was documented in a study of CD8 T cells in ankylosing spondylitis. Study-wide findings and caveats: Disease-linked clones were reportedly significantly enriched in matched ankylosing spondylitis synovial fluid. In ankylosing spondylitis blood, a motif of about eight highly homologous TCR beta variants appeared characteristic.

As concerns this clonotype: Its antigen is undetermined.

TCRdb re-analysed the 5' RACE reads in MiXCR, keeping a single row per CDR3 protein. The top ten hold about 8.5% of the sample, which has about 52,000 distinct CDR3 sequences, 6.5% to 9% seen once. Sequencing was done on a sample of blood, either unsorted or a sorted T cell fraction (not recorded which). The sequence came from a female donor with ankylosing spondylitis or in good health (not recorded which).

Here the CDR3 DNA reads TGCGCCAGCAGCCAAGATTACAGGGGCGGTTACAATGAGCAGTTCTTC. Translated, it gives CASSQDYRGGYNEQFF. The chain employs TRBV4-3 and TRBJ2-1; 7 nucleotides line up with TRBD1. CDR1 is LGHNA, CDR2 YSLEER, per germline. This CDR3 comprises 16 residues. V lost 0 bases to trimming and J lost 4 bases; unmatched junction nucleotides: 6.